Sequencing of this T cell receptor beta chain was carried out in a study of shared T cell receptors in the human thymus. Trimming took off 2 bases at V and 2 bases at J, with 13 bases between the two ends. Germline V gene sequence: CDR1 MGHRA, CDR2 YSYEKL. The CDR3 is 15 amino acids. Libraries were prepared by immunoSEQ multiplex PCR; TCRdb keeps only in-frame clonotypes and omits some of them. The data hold roughly 500,000 clones, with around 78% observed a single time. The same sample was also studied in work on human thymus T cells. That source adds: From resections taken during corrective heart surgery, the thymus tissue was obtained. Thymic and blood repertoires showed apparently biased V and J gene usage. Related studies found that unrelated individuals share highly overlapping thymic repertoires.

This TCR was sampled from a boy younger than two with a congenital heart defect. The rearrangement links TRBV4-1 to TRBJ2-7, with D possibly matching TRBD1 (6 bases). Material for sequencing was thymocytes. The CDR3 loop is CASSQKGDLPYEQYF. The CDR3 DNA reads as TGCGCCAGCAGCCAAAAGGGGGATTTACCCTACGAGCAGTACTTC.